The table lists the clone carrying this T cell receptor beta chain with many counts. Its antigen is unknown. The data derive from a study of cytomegalovirus exposure and HLA in healthy donors. General study findings and limits: Cytomegalovirus association was listed for around 170 TCR beta chains.

CDR1 is DFQATT and CDR2 is SNEGSKA in the germline V gene (reference sequence). With 6 bases removed from V and 6 bases from J, the gap between germline ends came to 9 bases. This CDR3 is 11 amino acids long. 60 Vbeta and 13 Jbeta primers were used in PCR. Sequenced by immunoSEQ multiplex PCR; TCRdb stores in-frame clones only, minus some. The sample shows roughly 160,000 clones, 73% of them seen only once. The source material was PBMCs. This chain links TRBV20-1 with TRBJ2-1, with TRBD2 as a possible D gene (6 bases). This TCR was recovered from a woman aged 18-30 years in good health and CMV-seropositive. DNA for the CDR3: TGCAGTGCCCTGACTAGCAATGAGCAGTTCTTC. This translates into CSALTSNEQFF.